This T cell receptor (beta chain) was sequenced in a study of tumor-infiltrating lymphocytes in primary liver carcinoma. Starting material of 500 to 600 ng total RNA yielded TCR beta cDNA via a constant-region primer. Construction of TCR beta libraries relied on three successive nested multiplex PCR rounds employing slightly modified ARM-PCR. The study ran its first two PCR rounds for roughly 9 cycles each, using TRBV1-TRBV30 forward primers and a C-beta reverse primer. TCRdb analysed the multiplex PCR reads with MiXCR anew, one entry per CDR3 protein. This table holds fewer than 350,000 distinct CDR3 sequences, 50% to 70% found once. CDR3 length: 14 amino acids. V lost 6 bases, J lost 8 bases, and 17 bases lay in between. Blood RNA was derived from unsorted whole blood, and germline DNA was extracted too. Comments on this clonotype: The conserved phenylalanine or tryptophan is not found at the CDR3 terminus, so this likely reflects a read error.

The sample comprised peripheral blood. The source is a man aged 35 to 55 with primary liver carcinoma and hepatitis B virus infection. V usage is TRBV12-3 or TRBV12-4 and J usage is TRBJ2-4, with D tentatively TRBD1 or TRBD2 (5 bases each). CDR3 sequence: CASSLNTGGDIQYL. The CDR3 region has the DNA TGTGCCAGCAGCCTCAATACTGGGGGTGACATTCAGTACCTC.